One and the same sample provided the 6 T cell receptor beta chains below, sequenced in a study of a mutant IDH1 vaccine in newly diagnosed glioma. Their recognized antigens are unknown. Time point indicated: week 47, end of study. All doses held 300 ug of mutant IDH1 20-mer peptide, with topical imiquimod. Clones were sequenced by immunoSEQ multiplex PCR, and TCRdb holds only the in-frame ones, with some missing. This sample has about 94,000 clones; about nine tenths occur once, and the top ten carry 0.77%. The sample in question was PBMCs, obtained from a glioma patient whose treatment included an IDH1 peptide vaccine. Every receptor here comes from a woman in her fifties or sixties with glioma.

As DNA, the CDR3 is TGTGCTAGTGGTTTGGATAATCAAGAGACCCAGTACTTC. Amino acid sequence: CASGLDNQETQYF. This sequence joins TRBV12-5 and TRBJ2-5, with no clear D. V shed 1 base and J shed 2 bases, with 5 bases lying between them. Germline V gives CDR1 LGHNT, CDR2 FRNRAP. The CDR3 totals 13 residues.

CDR3 loop: CASSKGQLNTEAFF. CDR3 bases: TGTGCCAGTAGTAAGGGACAGTTGAACACTGAAGCTTTCTTT. This sequence joins TRBV19 and TRBJ1-1, with TRBD1 matching over 7 bases. The CDR3 consists of 14 residues. The V and J ends lost 4 bases and 0 bases, in that order; junction bases with no gene match: 2. Per the germline V gene, CDR1 is LNHDA and CDR2 is SQIVND (reference sequence). Variable domain in full (rest from reference TRBV19 and TRBJ1-1): DGGITQSPKYLFRKEGQNVTLSCEQNLNHDAMYWYRQDPGQGLRLIYYSQIVNDFQKGDIAEGYSVSREKKESFPLTVTSAQKNPTAFYLCASSKGQLNTEAFFGQGTRLTVV.

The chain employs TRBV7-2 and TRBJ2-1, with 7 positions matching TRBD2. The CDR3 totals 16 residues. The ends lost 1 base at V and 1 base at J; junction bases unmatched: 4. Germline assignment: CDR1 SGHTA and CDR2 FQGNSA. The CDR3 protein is CASSLVASGSYNEQFF. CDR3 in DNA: TGTGCCAGCAGCTTAGTGGCTAGCGGATCCTACAATGAGCAGTTCTTC.

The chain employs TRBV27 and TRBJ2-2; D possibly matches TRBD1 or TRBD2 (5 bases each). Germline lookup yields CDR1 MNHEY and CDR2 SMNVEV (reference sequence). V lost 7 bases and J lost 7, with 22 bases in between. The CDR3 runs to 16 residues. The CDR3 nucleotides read TGTGCCAGCACTCCCGGGACCGCTTACCGGGACGGGGAGCTGTTTTTT. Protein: CASTPGTAYRDGELFF.

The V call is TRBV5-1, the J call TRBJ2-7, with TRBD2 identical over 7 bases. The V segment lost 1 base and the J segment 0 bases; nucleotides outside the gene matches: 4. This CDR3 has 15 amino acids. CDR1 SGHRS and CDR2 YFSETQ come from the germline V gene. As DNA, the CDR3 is TGCGCCAGCAGCTTGCTTGGCGGGAGCTCCTACGAGCAGTACTTC. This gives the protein CASSLLGGSSYEQYF.

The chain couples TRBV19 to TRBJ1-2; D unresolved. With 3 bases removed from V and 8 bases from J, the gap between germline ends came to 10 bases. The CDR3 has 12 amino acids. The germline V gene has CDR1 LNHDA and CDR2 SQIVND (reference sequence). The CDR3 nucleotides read TGTGCCAGTAGTATGCAGGATTACGGCTACACCTTC. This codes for CASSMQDYGYTF.